These 27 T cell receptor beta chains came from one sample sequenced in a study of blood T cell repertoires in COVID-19. Assay: immunoSEQ multiplex PCR; the TCRdb copy retains only in-frame clones and omits some. The data contain roughly 47,000 clones, around 82% of them singletons. Specimen: peripheral blood. The receptors originated from a woman in her seventies with acute or convalescent COVID-19.

The CDR3 reads CASSSPGRREIAEAFF. The CDR3 nucleotides are TGTGCCAGCAGCTCCCCCGGAAGGAGGGAAATCGCCGAAGCTTTCTTT. This chain uses TRBV11-3 with TRBJ1-1, with unresolved D. V lost 4 bases and J 8 bases, leaving 23 bases between the germline ends. Looked up from germline, CDR1 is SGHNT and CDR2 is YENEEA. The CDR3 extends over 16 amino acids.

The genes are TRBV27 and TRBJ2-7; 7 positions match TRBD1. The CDR3 is made up of 12 amino acids. Trimming at V came to 10 bases and at J to 1 base, leaving 4 bases not matched to a gene. Germline CDR1 reads MNHEY; CDR2 reads SMNVEV (reference sequence). The CDR3: CATEDRSYEQYF. CDR3 sequence (DNA): TGTGCCACCGAGGACAGGTCCTACGAGCAGTACTTC.

This clone appeared once. V is TRBV7-8 and J is TRBJ1-5; no firm D call. Germline V CDR1 and CDR2: SGHVS, FQNEAQ. This CDR3 has 15 amino acids. V was shortened by 4 bases and J by 0 bases, with 10 bases between the two germline ends. This chain's CDR3 is CASSSLPGSNQPQHF. The CDR3 bases are TGTGCCAGCAGCTCACTACCGGGTAGCAATCAGCCCCAGCATTTT.

The chain carries TRBV6-1 and TRBJ2-7; 7 nucleotides align to TRBD1. J gave up 0 bases and V 1 base, and 6 bases lay outside the gene matches. This CDR3 is 16 amino acids long. CDR1 and CDR2 (germline): MNHNS, SASEGT. The CDR3 DNA reads as TGTGCCAGCAGTGAAGAATTGGGGACAGCCTCCTACGAGCAGTACTTC. Translated: CASSEELGTASYEQYF.

This clone was seen only once. The chain recombines TRBV5-4 with TRBJ2-3; 12 nucleotides line up with TRBD2. V dropped 4 bases and J dropped 2; count of bases not matched to a gene: 5. From germline, CDR1 is SGHNT and CDR2 YYREEE (reference sequence). The CDR3 loop spans 16 amino acids. This CDR3 reads CASSPGTSGLTDTQYF. The DNA of the CDR3 is TGTGCCAGCAGCCCGGGGACTAGCGGGCTCACAGATACGCAGTATTTT.

The chain recombines TRBV5-4 with TRBJ1-3; D unclear. The CDR3 runs to 15 residues. The germline V and J ends were trimmed by 4 bases and 3 bases, with 14 bases remaining between them. Germline V gene lookup returns CDR1 SGHNT and CDR2 YYREEE (reference sequence). The CDR3 loop reads CASSPGAGIGNTIYF. In nucleotides, the CDR3 is TGTGCCAGCAGCCCCGGAGCGGGGATTGGAAACACCATATATTTT.

This clone was observed a handful of times. V is TRBV4-1 and J is TRBJ1-5; D possibly corresponds to TRBD1 (5 bases). CDR1 is MGHRA, CDR2 YSYEKL, per germline. CDR3 length equals 14 residues. V lost 1 base and J lost 6, with 10 bases in between. CDR3 in DNA: TGCGCCAGCAGCCAAGTTGGGGGGGGTCAGCCCCAGCATTTT. Translated: CASSQVGGGQPQHF.

The rearrangement joins TRBV2 to TRBJ1-1; 9 positions agree with TRBD1. The V gene's germline CDR1 is SNHLY and CDR2 FYNNEI. This CDR3 is 14 amino acids long. With 3 bases clipped from V and 4 bases from J, the junction kept 3 bases outside the gene matches. CDR3 amino acids: CASSDDRGVTEAFF. The CDR3 nucleotides are TGTGCCAGCAGTGACGACAGGGGGGTCACTGAAGCTTTCTTT.

This clone has a single count. The chain links TRBV30 to TRBJ2-4, with TRBD2 matching over 12 bases. CDR1 and CDR2 from the germline V gene are GTSNPN and SVGIG (reference sequence). V lost 7 bases and J lost 2; bases outside the gene matches: 9. CDR3 length: 16 residues. The CDR3, as DNA: TGTGCCTACCACACCACTAGCGGGAGGTCCAAAAACATTCAGTACTTC. Its protein product is CAYHTTSGRSKNIQYF.

The chain combines TRBV12-3 or TRBV12-4 with TRBJ2-3, with D unclear. V shed 6 bases and J shed 5 bases, with 9 bases lying between them. The CDR3 consists of 12 residues. CDR3 amino acids: CASSLGGDTQYF. The CDR3 DNA follows: TGTGCCAGCAGCCTAGGTGGAGATACGCAGTATTTT.

The gene calls are TRBV7-9 and TRBJ2-1; D is possibly TRBD2 (6 bases). The length of the CDR3 is 14 residues. V shed 5 bases and J shed 4 bases, with 12 bases lying between them. From germline, CDR1 is SEHNR and CDR2 FQNEAQ (reference sequence). The CDR3 bases are TGTGCCAGCAGCCCCCCGGGGACTTACAATGAGCAGTTCTTC. Encoded protein: CASSPPGTYNEQFF.

This clone came up a few times. At one of its ends the junction is not consistent with the germline gene, which may arise from a read error. The chain couples TRBV7-7 to TRBJ2-3; TRBD2 matches 14 bases. Germline assignment: CDR1 SSHAT and CDR2 FNYEAQ (reference sequence). The CDR3 is 16 residues long. CDR3 nucleotides: TGTGCTAGCAGCCCGGGACTAGCGGGAGTCGCAGATACGCAGTATTTT. Encoded protein: CASSPGLAGVADTQYF. The complete variable domain, with remaining parts taken from reference TRBV7-7 and TRBJ2-3, reads GAGVSQSPRYKVTKRGQDVTLRCDPISSHATLYWYQQALGQGPEFLTYFNYEAQPDKSGLPSDRFSAERPEGSISTLTIQRTEQRDSAMYRCASSPGLAGVADTQYFGPGTRLTVL.

V is TRBV6-5 and J is TRBJ1-4; 8 positions agree with TRBD1. J lost 7 bases, V lost 5 bases, and 9 bases had no gene match. From germline, CDR1 is MNHEY and CDR2 SVGAGI. There are 15 residues in the CDR3. CDR3 amino acids: CASSPAGGRSEKLFF. CDR3 nucleotide sequence: TGTGCCAGCAGTCCAGCAGGGGGCAGGAGTGAAAAACTGTTTTTT.

The J gene is TRBJ2-5, the V gene TRBV7-6; perhaps TRBD2 as D (5 bases). The length of the CDR3 is 17 residues. Trimming took off 4 bases at V and 2 bases at J, with 20 bases between the two ends. Germline V gives CDR1 SGHVS, CDR2 FNYEAQ. The CDR3 DNA reads TGTGCCAGCAGCTCCGGAGGTCTAGCTTCATCTCAAGAGACCCAGTACTTC. Encoded protein: CASSSGGLASSQETQYF.

The rearrangement uses TRBV10-3 and TRBJ1-5; D gene ambiguous. Deletions cut 4 bases from V and 5 bases from J, with 9 bases between. Germline V gene sequence: CDR1 ENHRY, CDR2 SYGVKD. The CDR3 loop spans 13 amino acids. The CDR3 loop is CAISAAPDQPQHF. CDR3 in DNA: TGTGCCATCAGTGCCGCGCCCGATCAGCCCCAGCATTTT.

J is TRBJ1-5 and V is TRBV7-2; unclear D gene. In germline, CDR1 is SGHTA, CDR2 FQGNSA. V lost 1 base and J 7 bases, leaving 11 bases between the germline ends. This CDR3 spans 14 amino acids. CDR3 amino acids: CASSLGRLEQPQHF. CDR3 nucleotide sequence: TGTGCCAGCAGCTTAGGCAGGTTGGAACAGCCCCAGCATTTT. The full variable domain, completed using reference TRBV7-2 and TRBJ1-5, is GAGVSQSPSNKVTEKGKDVELRCDPISGHTALYWYRQSLGQGLEFLIYFQGNSAPDKSGLPSDRFSAERTGGSVSTLTIQRTQQEDSAVYLCASSLGRLEQPQHFGDGTRLSIL.

This CDR3 is CASSILGTGEQPQHF. For the CDR3, the DNA is TGTGCCAGTAGTATCCTCGGGACAGGGGAACAGCCCCAGCATTTT. The J gene is TRBJ1-5, the V gene TRBV19, with 10 bases matching TRBD1. Per germline, CDR1 LNHDA and CDR2 SQIVND (reference sequence). V shed 3 bases and J 7 bases; nucleotides not matched to a gene: 6. This CDR3 region has 15 residues. Filled out from reference TRBV19 and TRBJ1-5, the complete variable domain reads DGGITQSPKYLFRKEGQNVTLSCEQNLNHDAMYWYRQDPGQGLRLIYYSQIVNDFQKGDIAEGYSVSREKKESFPLTVTSAQKNPTAFYLCASSILGTGEQPQHFGDGTRLSIL.

In its sample, this clone was seen once. Germline is not matched at one junction end, which may reflect a read error. This rearrangement joins TRBV2 to TRBJ2-7; D gene ambiguous. Germline values: CDR1 SNHLY, CDR2 FYNNEI. The CDR3 contains 16 residues. The CDR3 protein is CASREDLILSSYEQYF. CDR3 in DNA: TGTGCCAGCAGGGAAGACTTGATATTAAGCTCCTACGAGCAGTACTTC.

This chain connects TRBV6-5 to TRBJ2-2; a possible D gene is TRBD1 (6 bases). CDR3 length: 14 amino acids. Germline-derived CDR1 and CDR2 are MNHEY and SVGAGI. The V end lost 8 bases, the J end lost 0 bases, and 10 bases lay between the germline ends. The chain's CDR3 is CASGQRPNTGELFF. CDR3 DNA: TGTGCCAGCGGACAGAGACCGAACACCGGGGAGCTGTTTTTT.

For this clone: Other DNA sequences of this sample code for an identical CDR3. The rearrangement uses TRBV6-5 and TRBJ2-1, with TRBD2 identical over 15 bases. The CDR3 contains 15 residues. Germline V gene lookup returns CDR1 MNHEY and CDR2 SVGAGI. Trimming cost V 6 bases and J 7 bases; bases outside gene matches: 4. CDR3 residues: CASSPGTSGRNEQFF. The CDR3 DNA reads TGTGCCAGCAGCCCCGGGACTAGCGGGAGGAATGAGCAGTTCTTC.

This chain uses TRBV19 with TRBJ2-7; 8 nucleotides line up with TRBD1. The CDR3 covers 15 residues. Germline loops: CDR1 LNHDA, CDR2 SQIVND (reference sequence). V lost 5 bases and J lost 5; bases outside the gene matches: 11. CDR3 region: CASSATGQGFNEQYF. CDR3 sequence (DNA): TGTGCCAGTAGTGCCACCGGACAGGGTTTCAACGAGCAGTACTTC.

This chain joins TRBV6-5 and TRBJ2-5, with D maybe TRBD2 (6 bases). Germline assignment: CDR1 MNHEY and CDR2 SVGAGI. The V and J ends lost 7 bases and 4 bases respectively, with 16 bases between them. The CDR3 totals 14 residues. CDR3 amino acids: CASTDRGRSETQYF. As DNA, the CDR3 is TGTGCCAGCACCGATCGGGGGAGGTCAGAGACCCAGTACTTC.

The chain uses TRBV19 and TRBJ2-5; 9 bases match TRBD2. The length of the CDR3 is 19 residues. J was trimmed by 2 bases and V by 1 base; bases with no gene match: 14. Germline V gene sequence: CDR1 LNHDA, CDR2 SQIVND (reference sequence). In DNA form, the CDR3 reads TGTGCCAGTAGTATAGGGCGCGGGGTTAGCGGGAGACATCAAGAGACCCAGTACTTC. It specifies CASSIGRGVSGRHQETQYF.

The chain uses TRBV7-9 and TRBJ2-4; tentatively, D is TRBD1 (6 bases). Germline V gene lookup returns CDR1 SEHNR and CDR2 FQNEAQ (reference sequence). Trimming cost V 1 base and J 3 bases, with 7 bases left between them. This CDR3 contains 14 residues. CDR3: CASSLGGGKNIQYF. CDR3 bases: TGTGCCAGCAGCTTAGGAGGGGGCAAAAACATTCAGTACTTC.

This chain connects TRBV19 to TRBJ2-7; D not resolved. Germline V CDR1 and CDR2: LNHDA, SQIVND (reference sequence). The CDR3 length is 11 residues. Trimming shortened V by 8 bases and J by 0 bases, and 5 bases separated the two germline ends. CDR3 sequence: CASAHSYEQYF. In DNA, the CDR3 is TGTGCCAGTGCACACTCCTACGAGCAGTACTTC.

The chain combines TRBV27 with TRBJ1-1; maybe TRBD1 (6 bases). The CDR3 contains 15 residues. From germline, CDR1 is MNHEY and CDR2 SMNVEV (reference sequence). V lost 2 bases and J lost 1, with 11 bases in between. This CDR3 reads CASSLQTGKNTEAFF. The CDR3 nucleotides are TGTGCCAGCAGTTTACAAACAGGGAAGAACACTGAAGCTTTCTTT.

The J gene is TRBJ2-3, the V gene TRBV27; 9 bases agree with TRBD2. The CDR3 totals 16 residues. Germline values: CDR1 MNHEY, CDR2 SMNVEV (reference sequence). Unmatched junction bases numbered 8, after V lost 2 bases and J lost 5 bases. CDR3 coding DNA: TGTGCCAGCAGTTTACCCACGGGACTAGCAAAAGATACGCAGTATTTT. It yields the protein CASSLPTGLAKDTQYF.